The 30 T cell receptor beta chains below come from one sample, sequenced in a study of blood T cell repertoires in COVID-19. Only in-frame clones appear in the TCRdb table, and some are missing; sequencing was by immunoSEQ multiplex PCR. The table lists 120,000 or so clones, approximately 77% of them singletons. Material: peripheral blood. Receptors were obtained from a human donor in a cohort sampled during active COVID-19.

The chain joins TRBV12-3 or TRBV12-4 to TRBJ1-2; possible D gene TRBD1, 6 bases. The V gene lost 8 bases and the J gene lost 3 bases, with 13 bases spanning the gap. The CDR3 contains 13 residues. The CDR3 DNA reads TGTGCCAGCTGGGGGGAGGGGGACTATGGCTACACCTTC. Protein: CASWGEGDYGYTF.

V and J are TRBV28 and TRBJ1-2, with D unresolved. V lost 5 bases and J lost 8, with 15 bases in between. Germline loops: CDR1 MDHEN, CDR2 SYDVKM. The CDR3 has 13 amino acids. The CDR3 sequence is CASSPWRSSGYTF. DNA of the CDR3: TGTGCCAGCAGTCCTTGGAGGTCCTCCGGCTACACCTTC.

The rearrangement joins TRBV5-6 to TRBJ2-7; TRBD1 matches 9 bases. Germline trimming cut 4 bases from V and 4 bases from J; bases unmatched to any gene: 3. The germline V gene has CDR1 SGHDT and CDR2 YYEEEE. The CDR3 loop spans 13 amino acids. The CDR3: CASSAGQGYEQYF. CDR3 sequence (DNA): TGTGCCAGCAGCGCGGGACAGGGATACGAGCAGTACTTC.

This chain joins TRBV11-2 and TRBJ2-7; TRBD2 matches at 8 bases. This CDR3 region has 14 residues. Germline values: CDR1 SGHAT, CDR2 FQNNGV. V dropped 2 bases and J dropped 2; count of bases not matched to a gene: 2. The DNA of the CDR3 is TGTGCCAGCAGCTTAACGGGACTAGCCTACGAGCAGTACTTC. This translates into CASSLTGLAYEQYF.

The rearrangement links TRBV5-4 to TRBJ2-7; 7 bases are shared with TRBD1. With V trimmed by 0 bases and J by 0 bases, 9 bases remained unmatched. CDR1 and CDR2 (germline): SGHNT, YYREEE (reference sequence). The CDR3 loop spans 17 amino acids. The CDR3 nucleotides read TGTGCCAGCAGCTTGGGATCGACAGGGACGCTCTCCTACGAGCAGTACTTC. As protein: CASSLGSTGTLSYEQYF.

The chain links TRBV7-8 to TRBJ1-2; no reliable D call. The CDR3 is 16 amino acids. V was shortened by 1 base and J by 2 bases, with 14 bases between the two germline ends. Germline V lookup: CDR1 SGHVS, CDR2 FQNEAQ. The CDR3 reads CASSLERRRLNYGYTF. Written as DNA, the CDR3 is TGTGCCAGCAGCTTAGAACGTCGCAGGCTGAACTATGGCTACACCTTC.

CDR3 sequence (DNA): TGTGCCAGCAGCCGCGGTTTGTTAATCGAGCAGTACTTC. Amino acids: CASSRGLLIEQYF. This chain uses TRBV25-1 with TRBJ2-7; D is unclear. Germline lookup yields CDR1 MGHDK and CDR2 SYGVNS. The CDR3 extends over 13 amino acids. Trimming left V 6 bases short and J 6 bases short, with 15 bases between.

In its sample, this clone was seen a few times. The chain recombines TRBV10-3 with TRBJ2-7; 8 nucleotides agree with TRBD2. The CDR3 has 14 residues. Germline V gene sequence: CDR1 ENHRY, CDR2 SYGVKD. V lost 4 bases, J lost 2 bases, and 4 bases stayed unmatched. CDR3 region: CAISVEREPYEQYF. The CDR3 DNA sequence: TGTGCCATCAGTGTAGAGCGGGAGCCCTACGAGCAGTACTTC.

The CDR3, as DNA: TGTGCCAGCATAGGCATCAGGGGCCCATATGGCTACACCTTC. Its protein product is CASIGIRGPYGYTF. The rearrangement uses TRBV6-5 and TRBJ1-2; weak D call: TRBD1 (6 bases). The CDR3 has 14 amino acids. Germline V gene lookup returns CDR1 MNHEY and CDR2 SVGAGI. The ends were cut back, 7 bases at V and 5 bases at J, with 17 bases in the middle.

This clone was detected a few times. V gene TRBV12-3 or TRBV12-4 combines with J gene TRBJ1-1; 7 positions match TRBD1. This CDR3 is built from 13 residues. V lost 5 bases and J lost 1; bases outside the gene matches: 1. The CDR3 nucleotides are TGTGCCAGCAGTCGACAGGGGAACACTGAAGCTTTCTTT. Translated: CASSRQGNTEAFF.

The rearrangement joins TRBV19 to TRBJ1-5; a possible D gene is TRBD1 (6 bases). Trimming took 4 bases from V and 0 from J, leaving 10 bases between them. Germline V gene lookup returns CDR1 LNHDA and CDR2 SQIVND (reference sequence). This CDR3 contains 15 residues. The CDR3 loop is CASSTDRYSNQPQHF. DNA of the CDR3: TGTGCCAGTAGTACTGACAGGTATAGCAATCAGCCCCAGCATTTT. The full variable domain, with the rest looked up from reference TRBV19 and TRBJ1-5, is DGGITQSPKYLFRKEGQNVTLSCEQNLNHDAMYWYRQDPGQGLRLIYYSQIVNDFQKGDIAEGYSVSREKKESFPLTVTSAQKNPTAFYLCASSTDRYSNQPQHFGDGTRLSIL.

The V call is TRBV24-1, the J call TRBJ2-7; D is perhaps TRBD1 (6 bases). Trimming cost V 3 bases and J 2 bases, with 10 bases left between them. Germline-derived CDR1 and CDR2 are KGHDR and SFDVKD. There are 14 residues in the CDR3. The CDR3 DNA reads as TGTGCCACCAGTGATAACAGGGACGCCTACGAGCAGTACTTC. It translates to CATSDNRDAYEQYF.

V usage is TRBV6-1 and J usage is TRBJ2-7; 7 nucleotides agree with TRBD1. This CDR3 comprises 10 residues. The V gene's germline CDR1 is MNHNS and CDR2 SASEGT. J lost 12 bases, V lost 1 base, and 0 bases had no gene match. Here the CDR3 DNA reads TGTGCCAGCAGTGAAGGGACAGGGTACTTC. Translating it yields CASSEGTGYF.

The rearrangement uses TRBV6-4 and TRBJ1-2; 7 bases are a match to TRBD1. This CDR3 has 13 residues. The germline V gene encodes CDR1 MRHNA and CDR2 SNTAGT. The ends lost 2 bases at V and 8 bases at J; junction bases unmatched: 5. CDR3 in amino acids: CASSDRQGKGYTF. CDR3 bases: TGTGCCAGCAGTGACCGACAGGGAAAAGGCTACACCTTC.

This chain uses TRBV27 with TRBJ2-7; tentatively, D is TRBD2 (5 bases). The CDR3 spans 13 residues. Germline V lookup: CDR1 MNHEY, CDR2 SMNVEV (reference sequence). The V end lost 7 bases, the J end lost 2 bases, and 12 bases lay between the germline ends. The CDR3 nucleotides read TGTGCCAGCAAGGAGGAAGAGACCTACGAGCAGTACTTC. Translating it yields CASKEEETYEQYF.

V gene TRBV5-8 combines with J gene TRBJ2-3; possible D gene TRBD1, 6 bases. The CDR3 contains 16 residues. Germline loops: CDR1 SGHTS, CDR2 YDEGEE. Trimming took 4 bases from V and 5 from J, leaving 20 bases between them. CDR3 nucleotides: TGTGCCAGCAGCCTGGATGGGGAAGAAGGGGGAGATACGCAGTATTTT. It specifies CASSLDGEEGGDTQYF.

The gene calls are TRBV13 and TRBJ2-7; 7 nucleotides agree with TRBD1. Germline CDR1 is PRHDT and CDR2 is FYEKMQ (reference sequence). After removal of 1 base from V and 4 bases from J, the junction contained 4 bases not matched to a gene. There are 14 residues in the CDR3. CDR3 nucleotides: TGTGCCAGCAGCTTAGACGAGGGGGCGTACGAGCAGTACTTC. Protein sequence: CASSLDEGAYEQYF.

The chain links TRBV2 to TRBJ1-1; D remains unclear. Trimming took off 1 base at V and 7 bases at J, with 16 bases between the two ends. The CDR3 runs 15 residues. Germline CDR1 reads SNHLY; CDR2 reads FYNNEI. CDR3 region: CASSEVEDEVNEAFF. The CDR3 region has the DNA TGTGCCAGCAGTGAAGTGGAGGATGAGGTTAATGAAGCTTTCTTT.

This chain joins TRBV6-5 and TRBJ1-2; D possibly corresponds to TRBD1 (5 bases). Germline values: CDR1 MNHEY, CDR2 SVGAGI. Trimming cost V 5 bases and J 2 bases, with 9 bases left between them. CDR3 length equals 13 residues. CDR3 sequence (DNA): TGTGCCAGCAGTCACGACAGCAACTATGGCTACACCTTC. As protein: CASSHDSNYGYTF.

The chain's CDR3 is CASSLDPSGTGELFF. Here the CDR3 DNA reads TGTGCCAGCAGCTTAGATCCCTCGGGGACCGGGGAGCTGTTTTTT. The chain couples TRBV7-2 to TRBJ2-2; the D gene is possibly TRBD2 (5 bases). This CDR3 has 15 amino acids. CDR1 and CDR2 from the germline V gene are SGHTA and FQGNSA. Trimming removed 1 base at V and 5 bases at J, with 11 bases between.

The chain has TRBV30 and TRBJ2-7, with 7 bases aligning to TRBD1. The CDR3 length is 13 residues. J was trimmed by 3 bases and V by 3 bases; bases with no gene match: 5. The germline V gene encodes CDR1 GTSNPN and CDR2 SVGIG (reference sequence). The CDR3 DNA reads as TGTGCCTGGAGCCGGGACAGTGGCTACGAGCAGTACTTC. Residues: CAWSRDSGYEQYF.

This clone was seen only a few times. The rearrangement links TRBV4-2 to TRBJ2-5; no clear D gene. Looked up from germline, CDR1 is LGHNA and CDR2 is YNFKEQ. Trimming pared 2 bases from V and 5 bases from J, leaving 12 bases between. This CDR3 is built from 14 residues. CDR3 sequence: CASSQSWQSETQYF. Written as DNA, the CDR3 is TGTGCCAGCAGCCAATCCTGGCAATCGGAGACCCAGTACTTC.

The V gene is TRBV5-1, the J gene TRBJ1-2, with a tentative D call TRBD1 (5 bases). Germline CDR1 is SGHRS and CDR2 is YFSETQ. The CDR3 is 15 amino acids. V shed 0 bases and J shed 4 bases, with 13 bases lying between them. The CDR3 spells CASSLGRGAAYGYTF. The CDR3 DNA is TGCGCCAGCAGCTTGGGTCGCGGGGCGGCCTATGGCTACACCTTC. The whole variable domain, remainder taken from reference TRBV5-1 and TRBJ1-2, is KAGVTQTPRYLIKTRGQQVTLSCSPISGHRSVSWYQQTPGQGLQFLFEYFSETQRNKGNFPGRFSGRQFSNSRSEMNVSTLELGDSALYLCASSLGRGAAYGYTFGSGTRLTVV.

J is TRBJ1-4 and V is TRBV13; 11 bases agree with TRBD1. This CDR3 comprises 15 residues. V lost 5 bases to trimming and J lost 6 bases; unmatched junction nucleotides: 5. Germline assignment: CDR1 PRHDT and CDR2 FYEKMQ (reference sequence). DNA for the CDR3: TGTGCCAGCAGCACCCGGGACAGGGGGGATGAAAAACTGTTTTTT. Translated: CASSTRDRGDEKLFF.

CDR3 in amino acids: CASSPLPPGQGYEKLFF. The CDR3 bases are TGCGCCAGCAGCCCCCTACCTCCGGGACAGGGTTACGAAAAACTGTTTTTT. This rearrangement joins TRBV4-1 to TRBJ1-4, with TRBD1 matching 9 bases. Trimming at V came to 4 bases and at J to 8 bases, leaving 14 bases not matched to a gene. Germline values: CDR1 MGHRA, CDR2 YSYEKL. This CDR3 spans 17 amino acids.

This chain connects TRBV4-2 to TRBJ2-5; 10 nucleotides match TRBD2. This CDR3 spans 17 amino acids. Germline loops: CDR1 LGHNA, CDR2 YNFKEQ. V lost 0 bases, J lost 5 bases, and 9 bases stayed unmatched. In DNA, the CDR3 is TGTGCCAGCAGCCAAGAACCAGCGGGAGGGGGAGAGGAGACCCAGTACTTC. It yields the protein CASSQEPAGGGEETQYF.

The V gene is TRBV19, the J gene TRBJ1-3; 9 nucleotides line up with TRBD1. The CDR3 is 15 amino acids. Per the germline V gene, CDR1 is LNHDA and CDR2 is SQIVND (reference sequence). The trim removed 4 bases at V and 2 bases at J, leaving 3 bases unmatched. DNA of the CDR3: TGTGCCAGTAGTAGCAGACAGGGGGCTGGAAACACCATATATTTT. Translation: CASSSRQGAGNTIYF.

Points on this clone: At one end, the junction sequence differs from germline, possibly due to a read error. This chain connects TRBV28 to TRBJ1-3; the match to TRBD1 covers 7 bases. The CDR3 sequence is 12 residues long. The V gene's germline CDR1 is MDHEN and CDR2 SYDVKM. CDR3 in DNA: TGTGCCAGCAGTTTAGGGCCAGGGGGTTCTTTTTTT. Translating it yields CASSLGPGGSFF.

In DNA form, the CDR3 reads TGTGCCAGTAGTCCGGAGCCGAGCCCAGTCTCCTACGAGCAGTACTTC. This sequence encodes CASSPEPSPVSYEQYF. The rearrangement joins TRBV19 to TRBJ2-7; D is undetermined. Germline lookup yields CDR1 LNHDA and CDR2 SQIVND (reference sequence). Trimming took 5 bases from V and 0 from J, leaving 17 bases between them. CDR3 length: 16 residues.

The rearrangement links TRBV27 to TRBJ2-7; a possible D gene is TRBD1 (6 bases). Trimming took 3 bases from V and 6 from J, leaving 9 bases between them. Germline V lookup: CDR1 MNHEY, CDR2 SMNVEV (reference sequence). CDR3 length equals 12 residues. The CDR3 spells CASSFVGGEQYF. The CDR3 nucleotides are TGTGCCAGCAGTTTTGTAGGGGGCGAGCAGTACTTC.